This T cell receptor beta chain was profiled in a study of blood T cells in healthy people across ages. A second 7 to 11 cycle PCR used barcoded and J-beta primers. Sequencing yielded, for each sample, at least 2.5 million paired-end reads carrying CDR3. In TCRdb, the 5' RACE reads were re-called with MiXCR into one record per CDR3 protein. The profile shows about 930,000 distinct CDR3 sequences, under 35% of them singletons. This clonotype was picked up a small number of times. J was trimmed by 3 bases and V by 4 bases; bases with no gene match: 4. The V gene's germline CDR1 is SGHDN and CDR2 FVKESK. The CDR3 totals 14 residues. The same data also contributed to another study, on T cells of mothers and their children. That source adds: The cDNA synthesis received all extracted RNA, at around 1.5 ug per 15 ul. Thymic selection, a shaping force on TCR recombination output, acts similarly in related and unrelated pairs.

Source material: blood. This rearrangement joins TRBV14 to TRBJ2-7; the match to TRBD1 covers 9 bases. The receptor was isolated from a woman in her forties in good health. This CDR3 is CASSPRTGVYEQYF. The DNA for the CDR3 is TGTGCCAGCAGCCCCCGGACAGGGGTCTACGAGCAGTACTTC.